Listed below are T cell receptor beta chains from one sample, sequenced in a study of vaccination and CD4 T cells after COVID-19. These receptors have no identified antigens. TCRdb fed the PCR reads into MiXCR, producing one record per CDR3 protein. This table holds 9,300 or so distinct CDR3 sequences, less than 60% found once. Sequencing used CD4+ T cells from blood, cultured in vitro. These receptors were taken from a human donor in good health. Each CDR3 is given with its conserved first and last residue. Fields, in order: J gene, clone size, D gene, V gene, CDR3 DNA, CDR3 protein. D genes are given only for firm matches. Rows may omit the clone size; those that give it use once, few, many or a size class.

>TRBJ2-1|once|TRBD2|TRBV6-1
TGTGCCAGCCGGGGGAATTGGGCTAGCGGAGGACAGCAGTTCTTC
CASRGNWASGGQQFF
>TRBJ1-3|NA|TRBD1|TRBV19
TGTGCCAGTAGTACCGCGAGACAGGGTTCCTCCGGAAACACCATATATTTT
CASSTARQGSSGNTIYF
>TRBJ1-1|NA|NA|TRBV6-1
TGTGCCAGCAGTAGGATTCGGGAGGCCCTGGGAGCTTTCTTT
CASSRIREALGAFF
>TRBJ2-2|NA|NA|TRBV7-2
TGCGCCAGCAGCAGTTCGTCGTCCGGGGAGCTGTTTTTT
CASSSSSSGELFF
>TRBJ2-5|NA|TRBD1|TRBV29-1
TGCAGCGGCCAGAGGACAGGGGGGGAAGAGACCCAGTACTTC
CSGQRTGGEETQYF
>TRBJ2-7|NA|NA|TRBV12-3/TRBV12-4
TGTGCCAGCAGTTTGGGGGGCGGTTCGGGCGGTGGATACGAGCAGTACTTC
CASSLGGGSGGGYEQYF
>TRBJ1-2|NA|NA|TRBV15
TGTGCCACCAGCAGGGAAACGGCGGCCAGTCTCTATGGCTACACCTTC
CATSRETAASLYGYTF
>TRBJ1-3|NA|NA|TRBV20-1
TGCAGTGCCCGGGACGGGGGCCCTCGGAGTGGAAACACCATATATTTT
CSARDGGPRSGNTIYF
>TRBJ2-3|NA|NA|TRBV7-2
TGTGCCAGCAGCTTGGGATTCGCAGATACGCAGTATTTT
CASSLGFADTQYF
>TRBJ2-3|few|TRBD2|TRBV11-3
TGTGCCAGCAGTCTTAGCGGGAGCACAGATACGCAGTATTTT
CASSLSGSTDTQYF
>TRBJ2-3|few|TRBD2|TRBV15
TGTGCCACCAGCCGGGGGGGCAGCACAGATACGCAGTATTTT
CATSRGGSTDTQYF
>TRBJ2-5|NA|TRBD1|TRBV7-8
TGTGCCAGCAGCAGGACAGGGTTTCGGCCGTACTTC
CASSRTGFRPYF
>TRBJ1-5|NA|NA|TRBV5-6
TGTGCCAGCAGCGCCCGGGTTCATCCCCAGCATTTT
CASSARVHPQHF
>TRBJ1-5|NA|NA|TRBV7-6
TGTGCCAGCAGCTTAAGAGCGACGCAGCCCCAGCATTTT
CASSLRATQPQHF
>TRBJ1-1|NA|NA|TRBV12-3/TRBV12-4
TGTGCCAGCAGCCGGGGACTTTGGAACACTGAAGCTTTCTTT
CASSRGLWNTEAFF
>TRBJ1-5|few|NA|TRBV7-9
TGTGCCAGCAGCTCATTAACAGGAGACCACGAATATAGCAATCAGCCCCAGCATTTT
CASSSLTGDHEYSNQPQHF
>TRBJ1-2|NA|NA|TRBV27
TGTGCCAGCAGACCTCTGTCGGCAGGTACAATCTATGGCTACACCTTC
CASRPLSAGTIYGYTF
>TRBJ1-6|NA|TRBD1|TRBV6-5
TGTGCCAGCAGTTACTCGGGACAGAATTCACCCCTCCACTTT
CASSYSGQNSPLHF
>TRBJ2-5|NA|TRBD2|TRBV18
TGTGCCAGCTCACCGATGACTAGCGGGGGCCAAGAGACCCAGTACTTC
CASSPMTSGGQETQYF
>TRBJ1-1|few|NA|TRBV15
TGTGCCACCAGCAGAGATAGGCAGGGCACTGAAGCTTTCTTT
CATSRDRQGTEAFF
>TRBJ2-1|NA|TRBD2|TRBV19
TGTGCCAGTAGTCCACGACAGCGGGAGGGAAGCAATGAGCAGTTCTTC
CASSPRQREGSNEQFF
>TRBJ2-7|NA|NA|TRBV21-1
TGTGCCAGCAGCAAAGGGGTCCCTGCCAGGGTTAGCTCCTACGAGCAGTACTTC
CASSKGVPARVSSYEQYF
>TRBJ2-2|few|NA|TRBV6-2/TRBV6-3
TGTGCCAGCAGGGACCCCCCGGCCGGGGAGCTGTTTTTT
CASRDPPAGELFF
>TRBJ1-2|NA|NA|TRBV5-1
TGCGCCAGCAGCTTGGTACCCATAACACGACAACTTAACTATGGCTACACCTTC
CASSLVPITRQLNYGYTF
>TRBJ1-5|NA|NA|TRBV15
TGTGCCACCAGTAATGGTCCCAATCAGCCCCAGCATTTT
CATSNGPNQPQHF
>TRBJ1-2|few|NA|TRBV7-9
TGTGCCAGCAGCTTAGACAGTAACTATGGCTACACCTTC
CASSLDSNYGYTF
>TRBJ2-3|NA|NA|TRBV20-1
TGCAGTGCTAACTCTTTGGGCGGGTATACGCAGTATTTT
CSANSLGGYTQYF
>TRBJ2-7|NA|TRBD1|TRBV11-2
TGTGCCAGCTCGGACAGGGAAGGCTCCGAGCAGTACTTC
CASSDREGSEQYF
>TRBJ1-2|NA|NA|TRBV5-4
TGTGCCAGCAGCTTGCAGGGGAGAGCTAACTATGGCTACACCTTC
CASSLQGRANYGYTF
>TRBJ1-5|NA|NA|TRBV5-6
TGTGCCAGCAGCAAGTTAGACAGGCTCAATCAGCCCCAGCATTTT
CASSKLDRLNQPQHF
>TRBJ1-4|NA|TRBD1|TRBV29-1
TGCAGCGTTGGGGACAGGGGATCTGAAAAACTGTTTTTT
CSVGDRGSEKLFF
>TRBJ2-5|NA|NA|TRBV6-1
TGTGCCAGCCGGGGGAATCTAGGCCAAGAGACCCAGTACTTC
CASRGNLGQETQYF
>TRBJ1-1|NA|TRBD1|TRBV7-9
TGTGCCAGCAGCCTGAACCTTGGCGGGACAGGGGGCACTGAAGCTTTCTTT
CASSLNLGGTGGTEAFF
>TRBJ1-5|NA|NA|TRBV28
TGTGCCAGCAGGACGCAGGGTTTGACGTTGGATCAGCCCCAGCATTTT
CASRTQGLTLDQPQHF
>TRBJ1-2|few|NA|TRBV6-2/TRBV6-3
TGTGCCAGCAGTGACGACCGGGCCCCCTATGGCTACACCTTC
CASSDDRAPYGYTF
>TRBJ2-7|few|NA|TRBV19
TGTGCCAGTAGTGCGTCATCGGGAGCCTCCTACGAGCAGTACTTC
CASSASSGASYEQYF
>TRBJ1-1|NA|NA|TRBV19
TGTGCCAGTAGTTTGTGGGGCAGGGTTCAATGGGAGAACACTGAAGCTTTCTTT
CASSLWGRVQWENTEAFF
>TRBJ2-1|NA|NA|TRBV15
TGTGCCACCAGCAGGGAACTAAGGAATGAGCAGTTCTTC
CATSRELRNEQFF
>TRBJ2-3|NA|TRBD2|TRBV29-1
TGCAGCGCAAGCGGGGGGCCCAGAACTACGCAGTATTTT
CSASGGPRTTQYF
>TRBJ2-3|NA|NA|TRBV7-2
TGTGCCAGCAGCTCTAGCACAGATACGCAGTATTTT
CASSSSTDTQYF
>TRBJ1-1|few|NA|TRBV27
TGTGCCAGCAGTCCCATTCCGGGCGGAGGTGAAGCTTTCTTT
CASSPIPGGGEAFF
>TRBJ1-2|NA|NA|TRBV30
TGTGCCCAGGGAGGAGGGGAAGCTAACTATGGCTACACCTTC
CAQGGGEANYGYTF
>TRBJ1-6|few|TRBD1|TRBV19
TGTGCCAGTACCCGGGACAGGGGAGGGAATTCACCCCTCCACTTT
CASTRDRGGNSPLHF
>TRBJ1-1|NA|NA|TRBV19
TGTGCCAGTAGTATAGATGGGGACACTGAAGCTTTCTTT
CASSIDGDTEAFF
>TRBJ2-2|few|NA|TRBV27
TGTGCCAGCAGCAACACCGGCGGTGGGGAGCTGTTTTTT
CASSNTGGGELFF
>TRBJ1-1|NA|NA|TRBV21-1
TGTGCCAGCAGCGGCCGTGGGGGACACTTGAACACTGAAGCTTTCTTT
CASSGRGGHLNTEAFF
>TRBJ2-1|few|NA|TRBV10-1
TGCGCCAGCGGACTCTACTCCGGGACCCTAAAAGAGCAGTTCTTC
CASGLYSGTLKEQFF
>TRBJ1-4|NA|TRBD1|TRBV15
TGTGCCACCAGCAGGAACGACAGGGCGGGTGAAAAACTGTTTTTT
CATSRNDRAGEKLFF
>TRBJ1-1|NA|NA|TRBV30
TGTGCCTGGAGCTTCCCGAACACTGAAGCTTTCTTT
CAWSFPNTEAFF
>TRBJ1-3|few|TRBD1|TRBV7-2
TGTGCCAGCAGCTTAGCGAACCAGGGGGCTGGAAACACCATATATTTT
CASSLANQGAGNTIYF
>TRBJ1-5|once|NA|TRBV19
TGTGCCAGTAGTACCTTAAAGCATAGCAATCAGCCCCAGCATTTT
CASSTLKHSNQPQHF
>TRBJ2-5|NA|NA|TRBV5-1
TGCGCCAGCAGCTCCTCGGCTCGTTTAGGGGAAGAGACCCAGTACTTC
CASSSSARLGEETQYF
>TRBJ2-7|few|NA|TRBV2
TGTGCCAGCAGTGATGGCGGGTACGAGCAGTACTTC
CASSDGGYEQYF
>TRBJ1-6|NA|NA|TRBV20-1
TGCAGTGCTAGAGATTTTCTTCTCCCTCGGGGTAATTCACCCCTCCACTTT
CSARDFLLPRGNSPLHF
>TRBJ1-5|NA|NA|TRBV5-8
TGTGCCAGCAGCTTTCGAGGCGTCGGCAATCAGCCCCAGCATTTT
CASSFRGVGNQPQHF
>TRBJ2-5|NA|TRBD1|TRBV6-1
TGTGCCAGCAGGGAGCCAAAGGGACAGCGGTCCGCCCAGTACTTC
CASREPKGQRSAQYF
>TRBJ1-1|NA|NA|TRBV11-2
TGTGCCAGCAGCTTAGACGCGGGCACTGAAGCTTTCTTT
CASSLDAGTEAFF
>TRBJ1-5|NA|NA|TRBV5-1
TGCGCCAGCAGCTTGGAGGGGGACAATCAGCCCCAGCATTTT
CASSLEGDNQPQHF